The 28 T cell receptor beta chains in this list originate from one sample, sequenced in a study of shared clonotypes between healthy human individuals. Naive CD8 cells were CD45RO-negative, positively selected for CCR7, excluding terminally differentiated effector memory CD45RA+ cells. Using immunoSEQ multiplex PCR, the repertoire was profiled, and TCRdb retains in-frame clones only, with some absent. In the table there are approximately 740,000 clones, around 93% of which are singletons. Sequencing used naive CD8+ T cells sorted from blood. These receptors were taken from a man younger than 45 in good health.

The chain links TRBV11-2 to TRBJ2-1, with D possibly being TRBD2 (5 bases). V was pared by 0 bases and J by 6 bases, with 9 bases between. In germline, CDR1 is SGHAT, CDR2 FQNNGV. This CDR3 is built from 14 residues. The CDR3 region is CASSLERVTNEQFF. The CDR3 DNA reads TGTGCCAGCAGCTTAGAGCGGGTGACCAATGAGCAGTTCTTC. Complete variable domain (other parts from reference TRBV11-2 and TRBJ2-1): EAGVAQSPRYKIIEKRQSVAFWCNPISGHATLYWYQQILGQGPKLLIQFQNNGVVDDSQLPKDRFSAERLKGVDSTLKIQPAKLEDSAVYLCASSLERVTNEQFFGPGTRLTVL.

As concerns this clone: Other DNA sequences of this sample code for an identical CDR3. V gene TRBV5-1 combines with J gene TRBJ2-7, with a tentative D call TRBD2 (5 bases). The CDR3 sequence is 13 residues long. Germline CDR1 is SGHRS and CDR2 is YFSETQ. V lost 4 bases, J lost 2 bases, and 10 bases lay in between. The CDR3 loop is CASSLEVPYEQYF. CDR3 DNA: TGCGCCAGCAGCCTGGAGGTACCCTACGAGCAGTACTTC. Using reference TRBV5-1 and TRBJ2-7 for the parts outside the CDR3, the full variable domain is KAGVTQTPRYLIKTRGQQVTLSCSPISGHRSVSWYQQTPGQGLQFLFEYFSETQRNKGNFPGRFSGRQFSNSRSEMNVSTLELGDSALYLCASSLEVPYEQYFGPGTRLTVT.

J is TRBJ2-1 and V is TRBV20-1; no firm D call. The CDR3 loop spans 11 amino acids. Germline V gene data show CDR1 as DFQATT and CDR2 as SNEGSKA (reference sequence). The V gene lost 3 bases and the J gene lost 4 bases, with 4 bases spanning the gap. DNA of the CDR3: TGCAGTGCTAGGTGGTACAATGAGCAGTTCTTC. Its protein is CSARWYNEQFF.

The CDR3 region is CASSPGGMNTEAFF. The CDR3 DNA reads TGTGCCAGCAGTCCGGGAGGAATGAACACTGAAGCTTTCTTT. The J gene is TRBJ1-1, the V gene TRBV6-1, with D unclear. This CDR3 has 14 amino acids. Per the germline V gene, CDR1 is MNHNS and CDR2 is SASEGT. The ends were cut back, 5 bases at V and 0 bases at J, with 10 bases in the middle.

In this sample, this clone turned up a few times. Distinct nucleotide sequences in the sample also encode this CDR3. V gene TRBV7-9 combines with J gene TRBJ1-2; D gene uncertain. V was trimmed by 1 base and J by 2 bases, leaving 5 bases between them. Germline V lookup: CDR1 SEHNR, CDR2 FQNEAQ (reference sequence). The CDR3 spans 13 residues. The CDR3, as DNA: TGTGCCAGCAGCTTAGAAGGAAACTATGGCTACACCTTC. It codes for CASSLEGNYGYTF.

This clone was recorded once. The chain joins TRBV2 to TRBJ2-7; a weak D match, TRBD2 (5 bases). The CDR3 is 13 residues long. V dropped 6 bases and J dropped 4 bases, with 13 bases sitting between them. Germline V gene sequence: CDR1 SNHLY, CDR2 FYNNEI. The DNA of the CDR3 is TGTGCCAGCAGGCCCAGCGGAGATTACGAGCAGTACTTC. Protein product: CASRPSGDYEQYF.

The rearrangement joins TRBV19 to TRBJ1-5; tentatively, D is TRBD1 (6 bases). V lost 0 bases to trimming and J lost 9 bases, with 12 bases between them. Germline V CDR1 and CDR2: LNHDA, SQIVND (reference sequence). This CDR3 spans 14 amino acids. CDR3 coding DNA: TGTGCCAGTAGTATAGAAGAGGGGGGGTTGCCCCAGCATTTT. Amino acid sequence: CASSIEEGGLPQHF. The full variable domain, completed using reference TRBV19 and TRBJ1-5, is DGGITQSPKYLFRKEGQNVTLSCEQNLNHDAMYWYRQDPGQGLRLIYYSQIVNDFQKGDIAEGYSVSREKKESFPLTVTSAQKNPTAFYLCASSIEEGGLPQHFGDGTRLSIL.

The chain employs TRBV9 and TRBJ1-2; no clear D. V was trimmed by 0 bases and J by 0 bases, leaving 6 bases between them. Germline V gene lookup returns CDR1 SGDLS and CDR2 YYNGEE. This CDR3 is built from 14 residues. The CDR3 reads CASSVAGSNYGYTF. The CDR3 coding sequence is TGTGCCAGCAGCGTAGCTGGGTCTAACTATGGCTACACCTTC.

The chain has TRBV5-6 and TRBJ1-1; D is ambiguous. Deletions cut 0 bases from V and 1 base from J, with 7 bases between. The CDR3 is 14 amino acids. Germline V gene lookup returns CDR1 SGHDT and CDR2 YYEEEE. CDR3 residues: CASSLVAANTEAFF. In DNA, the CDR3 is TGTGCCAGCAGCTTGGTTGCGGCGAACACTGAAGCTTTCTTT.

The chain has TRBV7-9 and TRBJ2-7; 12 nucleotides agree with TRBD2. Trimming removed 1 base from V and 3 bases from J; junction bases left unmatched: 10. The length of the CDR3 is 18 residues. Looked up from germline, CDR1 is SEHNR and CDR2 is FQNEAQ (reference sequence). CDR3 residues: CASSLVGRLAGVNYEQYF. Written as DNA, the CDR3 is TGTGCCAGCAGCTTAGTTGGAAGACTAGCGGGAGTCAACTACGAGCAGTACTTC. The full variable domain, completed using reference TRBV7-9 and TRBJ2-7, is DTGVSQNPRHKITKRGQNVTFRCDPISEHNRLYWYRQTLGQGPEFLTYFQNEAQLEKSRLLSDRFSAERPKGSFSTLEIQRTEQGDSAMYLCASSLVGRLAGVNYEQYFGPGTRLTVT.

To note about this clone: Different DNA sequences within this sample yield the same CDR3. The CDR3 sequence is CASSFLNTEAFF. CDR3 in DNA: TGTGCCAGCAGCTTTCTGAACACTGAAGCTTTCTTT. The V call is TRBV7-9, the J call TRBJ1-1; D gene uncertain. This CDR3 region has 12 residues. Trimming cost V 3 bases and J 0 bases, with 2 bases left between them. Germline V lookup: CDR1 SEHNR, CDR2 FQNEAQ (reference sequence).

The CDR3 spells CASSLAGGWREETQYF. In DNA, the CDR3 is TGTGCCAGCAGTTTGGCGGGGGGATGGAGGGAAGAGACCCAGTACTTC. The chain joins TRBV28 to TRBJ2-5; 8 bases fit TRBD2. The V gene end was trimmed by 3 bases and the J gene end by 3 bases; junction bases not matched to a gene: 9. Per germline, CDR1 MDHEN and CDR2 SYDVKM. CDR3 length equals 16 residues.

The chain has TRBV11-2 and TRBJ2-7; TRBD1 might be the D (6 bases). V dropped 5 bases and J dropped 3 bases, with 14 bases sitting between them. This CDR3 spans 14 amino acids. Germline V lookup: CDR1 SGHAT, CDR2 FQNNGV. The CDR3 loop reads CASSAPGQDYEQYF. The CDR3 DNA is TGTGCCAGCAGCGCACCGGGACAAGACTACGAGCAGTACTTC.

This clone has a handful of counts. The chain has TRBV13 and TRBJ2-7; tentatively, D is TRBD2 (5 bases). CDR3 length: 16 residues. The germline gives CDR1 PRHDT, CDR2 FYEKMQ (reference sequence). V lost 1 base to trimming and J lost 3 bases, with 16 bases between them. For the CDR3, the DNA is TGTGCCAGCAGCTTAGTAGCCAGCGGAGACCTCTACGAGCAGTACTTC. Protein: CASSLVASGDLYEQYF. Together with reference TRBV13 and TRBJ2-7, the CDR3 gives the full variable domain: AAGVIQSPRHLIKEKRETATLKCYPIPRHDTVYWYQQGPGQDPQFLISFYEKMQSDKGSIPDRFSAQQFSDYHSELNMSSLELGDSALYFCASSLVASGDLYEQYFGPGTRLTVT.

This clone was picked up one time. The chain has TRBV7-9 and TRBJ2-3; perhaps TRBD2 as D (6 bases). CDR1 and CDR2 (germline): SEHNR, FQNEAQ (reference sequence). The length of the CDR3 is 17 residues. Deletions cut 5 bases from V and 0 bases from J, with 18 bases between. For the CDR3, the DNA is TGTGCCAGCAGCCCCAAGTGGGGCGGGGTTAGCACAGATACGCAGTATTTT. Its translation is CASSPKWGGVSTDTQYF.

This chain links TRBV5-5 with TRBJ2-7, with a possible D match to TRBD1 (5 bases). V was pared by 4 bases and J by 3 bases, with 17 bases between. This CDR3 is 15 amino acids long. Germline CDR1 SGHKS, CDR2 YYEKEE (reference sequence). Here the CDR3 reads CASSAQRQGFYEQYF. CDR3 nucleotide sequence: TGTGCCAGCAGCGCCCAACGGCAGGGATTCTACGAGCAGTACTTC.

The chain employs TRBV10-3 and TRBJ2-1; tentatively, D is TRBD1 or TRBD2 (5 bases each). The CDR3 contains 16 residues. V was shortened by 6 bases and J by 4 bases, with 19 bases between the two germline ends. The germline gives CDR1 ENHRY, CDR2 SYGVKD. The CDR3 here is CAIRGEQQYEYNEQFF. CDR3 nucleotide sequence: TGTGCCATCAGGGGGGAGCAACAGTACGAGTACAATGAGCAGTTCTTC.

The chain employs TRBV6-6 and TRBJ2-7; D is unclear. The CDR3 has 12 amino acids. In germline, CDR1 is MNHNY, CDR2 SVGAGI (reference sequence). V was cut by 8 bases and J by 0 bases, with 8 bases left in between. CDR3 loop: CASLGSSYEQYF. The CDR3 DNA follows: TGTGCCAGCTTAGGAAGCTCCTACGAGCAGTACTTC.

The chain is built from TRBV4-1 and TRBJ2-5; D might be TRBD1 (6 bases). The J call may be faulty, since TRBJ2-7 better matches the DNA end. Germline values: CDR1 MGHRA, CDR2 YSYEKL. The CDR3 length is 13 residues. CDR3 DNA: TGCGCCAGCAGCTTCCGGGACACCTACGAGCAGTACTTC. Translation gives CASSFRDTYEQYF.

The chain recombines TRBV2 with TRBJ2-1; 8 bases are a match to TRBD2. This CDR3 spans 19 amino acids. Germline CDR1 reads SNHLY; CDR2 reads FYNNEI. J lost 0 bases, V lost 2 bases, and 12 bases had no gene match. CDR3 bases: TGTGCCAGCAGTGAAATGTCATCGGGAGGGGAGGGCTCCTACAATGAGCAGTTCTTC. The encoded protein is CASSEMSSGGEGSYNEQFF.

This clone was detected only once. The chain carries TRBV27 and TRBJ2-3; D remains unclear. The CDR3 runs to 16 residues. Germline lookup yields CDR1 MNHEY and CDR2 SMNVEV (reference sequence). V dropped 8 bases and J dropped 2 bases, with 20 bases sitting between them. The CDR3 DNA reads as TGTGCCAGCGGACCCGTTGGGGTTTTGGCCACAGATACGCAGTATTTT. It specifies CASGPVGVLATDTQYF.

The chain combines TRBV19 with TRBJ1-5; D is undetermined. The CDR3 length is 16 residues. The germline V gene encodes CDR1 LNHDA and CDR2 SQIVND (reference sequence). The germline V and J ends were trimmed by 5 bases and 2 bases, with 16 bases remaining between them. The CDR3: CASSLQNRGGNQPQHF. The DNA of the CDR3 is TGTGCCAGTAGTCTGCAGAACCGTGGAGGCAATCAGCCCCAGCATTTT.

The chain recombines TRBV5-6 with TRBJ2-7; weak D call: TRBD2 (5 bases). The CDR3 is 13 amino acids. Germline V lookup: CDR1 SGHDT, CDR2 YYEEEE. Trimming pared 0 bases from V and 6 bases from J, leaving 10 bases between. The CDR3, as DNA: TGTGCCAGCAGCTTGGCGGGGAGTCTCGAGCAGTACTTC. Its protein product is CASSLAGSLEQYF.

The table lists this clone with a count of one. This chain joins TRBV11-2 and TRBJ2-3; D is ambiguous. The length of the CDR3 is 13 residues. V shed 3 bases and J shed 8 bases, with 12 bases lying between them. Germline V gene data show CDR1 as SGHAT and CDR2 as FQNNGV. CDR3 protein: CASSFDAYGTQYF. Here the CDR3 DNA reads TGTGCCAGCAGCTTTGACGCCTATGGTACGCAGTATTTT.

The CDR3 sequence: CASSSYRGLNEKLFF. The CDR3 DNA is TGTGCCAGCAGTTCTTACAGGGGGTTGAATGAAAAACTGTTTTTT. The chain carries TRBV28 and TRBJ1-4; 8 bases align to TRBD1. This CDR3 has 15 amino acids. Germline-derived CDR1 and CDR2 are MDHEN and SYDVKM. Trimming cost V 4 bases and J 5 bases; bases outside gene matches: 6.

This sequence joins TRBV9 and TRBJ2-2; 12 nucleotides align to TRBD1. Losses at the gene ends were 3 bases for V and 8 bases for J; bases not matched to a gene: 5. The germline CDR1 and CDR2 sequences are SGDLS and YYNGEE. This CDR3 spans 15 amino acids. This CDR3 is CASSEGQGALGELFF. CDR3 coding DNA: TGTGCCAGCAGCGAGGGACAGGGGGCGCTGGGGGAGCTGTTTTTT.

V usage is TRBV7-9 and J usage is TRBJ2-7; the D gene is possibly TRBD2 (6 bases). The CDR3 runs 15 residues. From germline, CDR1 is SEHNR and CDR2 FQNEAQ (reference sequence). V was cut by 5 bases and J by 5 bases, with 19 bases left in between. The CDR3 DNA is TGTGCCAGCAGCCCCCCAGCGGGCTCGCCCGACGAGCAGTACTTC. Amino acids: CASSPPAGSPDEQYF.

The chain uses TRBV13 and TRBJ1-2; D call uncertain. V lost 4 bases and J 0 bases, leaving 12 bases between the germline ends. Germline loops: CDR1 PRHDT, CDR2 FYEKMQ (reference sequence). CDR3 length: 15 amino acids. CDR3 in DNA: TGTGCCAGCAGCTCGACTTCATCAACTAACTATGGCTACACCTTC. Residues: CASSSTSSTNYGYTF.